This TCR beta chain derives from a study of cytomegalovirus exposure and HLA in healthy donors. Whole-study findings and limits: A further, later analysis showed that HLA-associated TCR beta chains (compared with equally common others) were more clonally expanded. When analyzed later, a missense DCLRE1C variant was found to be linked to TCR beta V- and J-gene trimming.

The PCR employed 60 Vbeta primers together with 13 Jbeta primers. Method: immunoSEQ multiplex PCR; TCRdb's copy keeps in-frame clones and lacks some. In the table there are about 120,000 clones, roughly 9% of which are singletons. This clone was found a few times. What it binds is unknown. This TCR came from a middle-aged woman in good health and CMV-seropositive. Sequencing used PBMCs.

This chain's CDR3 is CASSQDGGTGFSYEQYF. The CDR3 coding sequence is TGCGCCAGCAGCCAAGATGGCGGGACAGGGTTCTCCTACGAGCAGTACTTC. J is TRBJ2-7 and V is TRBV4-1, with 9 positions matching TRBD1. CDR1 and CDR2 from the germline V gene are MGHRA and YSYEKL. V was clipped by 0 bases and J by 0 bases; unmatched bases: 6. The CDR3 covers 17 residues.